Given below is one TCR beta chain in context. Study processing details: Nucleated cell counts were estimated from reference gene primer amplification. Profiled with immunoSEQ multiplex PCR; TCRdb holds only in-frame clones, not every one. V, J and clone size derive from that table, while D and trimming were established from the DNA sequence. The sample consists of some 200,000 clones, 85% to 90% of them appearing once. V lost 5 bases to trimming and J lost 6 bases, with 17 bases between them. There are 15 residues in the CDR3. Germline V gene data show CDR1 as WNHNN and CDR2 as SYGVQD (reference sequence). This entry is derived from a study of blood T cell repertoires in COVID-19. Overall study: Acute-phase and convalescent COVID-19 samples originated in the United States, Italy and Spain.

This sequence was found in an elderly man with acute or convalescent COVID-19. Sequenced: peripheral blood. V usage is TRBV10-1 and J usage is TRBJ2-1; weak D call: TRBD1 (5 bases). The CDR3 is CASSPPTQRGNEQFF. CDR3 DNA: TGCGCCAGCAGTCCCCCCACCCAAAGGGGCAATGAGCAGTTCTTC.